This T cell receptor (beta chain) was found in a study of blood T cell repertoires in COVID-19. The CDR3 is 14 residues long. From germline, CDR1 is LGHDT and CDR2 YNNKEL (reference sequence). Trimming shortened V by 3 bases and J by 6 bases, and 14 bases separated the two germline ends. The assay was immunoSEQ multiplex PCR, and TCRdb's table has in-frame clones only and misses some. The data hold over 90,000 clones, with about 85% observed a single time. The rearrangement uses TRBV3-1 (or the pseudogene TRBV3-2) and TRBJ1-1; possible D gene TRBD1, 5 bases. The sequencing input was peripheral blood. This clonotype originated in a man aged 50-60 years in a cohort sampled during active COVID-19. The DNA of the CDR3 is TGTGCCAGCAGCCACCTTGGGACTAGCTCTGAAGCTTTCTTT. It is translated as CASSHLGTSSEAFF.